The clone carrying this TCR beta chain was observed a few times. As yet, its antigen is unknown. This specimen comes from a study of identical twins. Germline values: CDR1 MDHEN, CDR2 SYDVKM. The J segment lost 5 bases and the V segment lost 5 bases, leaving 14 bases of the junction unmatched. This CDR3 spans 17 amino acids. Whole-study results and caveats: Sequences that were beta out-of-frame showed weaker excess twin sharing. Models underestimated out-of-frame TCR alpha sharing in monozygotic twins. Cord blood beta clonotypes present at high abundance carried fewer insertions; no such pattern appeared in memory repertoires. Findings came from cross-sectional statistics, without long-term follow-up of donors.

TCRdb ran MiXCR on the 5' RACE reads and lists one entry per CDR3 protein. The table records about 530,000 distinct CDR3 sequences, around 15% of them present only once. The sample also formed part of further work on yellow fever vaccine responses in identical twins.

This receptor was taken from a woman aged 18-29 years in good health. The chain has TRBV28 and TRBJ2-5; 10 bases align to TRBD1. Sequences were obtained from CD4+ T cells sorted from blood. The CDR3 nucleotides are TGTGCCAGCAGTCCAGCCGCGACAGGGGGCGATCGGGAGACCCAGTACTTC. Amino acid sequence: CASSPAATGGDRETQYF. Based on the CDR3 plus reference TRBV28 and TRBJ2-5, the full variable domain is DVKVTQSSRYLVKRTGEKVFLECVQDMDHENMFWYRQDPGLGLRLIYFSYDVKMKEKGDIPEGYSVSREKKERFSLILESASTNQTSMYLCASSPAATGGDRETQYFGPGTRLLVL.